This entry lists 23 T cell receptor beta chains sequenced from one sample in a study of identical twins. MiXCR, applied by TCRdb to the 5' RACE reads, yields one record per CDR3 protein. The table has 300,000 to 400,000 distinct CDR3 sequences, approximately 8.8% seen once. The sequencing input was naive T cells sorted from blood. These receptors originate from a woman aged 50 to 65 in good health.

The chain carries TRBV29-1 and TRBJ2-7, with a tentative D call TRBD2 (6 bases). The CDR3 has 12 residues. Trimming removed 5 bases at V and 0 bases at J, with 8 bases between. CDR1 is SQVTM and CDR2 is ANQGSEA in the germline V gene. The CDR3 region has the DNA TGCAGCGTTTGGGACTCCTCCTACGAGCAGTACTTC. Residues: CSVWDSSYEQYF.

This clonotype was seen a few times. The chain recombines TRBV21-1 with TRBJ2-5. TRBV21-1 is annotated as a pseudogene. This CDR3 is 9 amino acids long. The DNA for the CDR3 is TGTGCCACCAGGGGGACCCAGTACTTC. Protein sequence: CATRGTQYF.

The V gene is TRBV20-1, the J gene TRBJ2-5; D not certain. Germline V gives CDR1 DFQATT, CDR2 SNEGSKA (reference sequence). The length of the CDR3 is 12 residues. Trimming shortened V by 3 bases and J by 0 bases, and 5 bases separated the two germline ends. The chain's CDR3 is CSASWDQETQYF. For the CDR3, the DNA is TGCAGTGCTAGTTGGGACCAAGAGACCCAGTACTTC.

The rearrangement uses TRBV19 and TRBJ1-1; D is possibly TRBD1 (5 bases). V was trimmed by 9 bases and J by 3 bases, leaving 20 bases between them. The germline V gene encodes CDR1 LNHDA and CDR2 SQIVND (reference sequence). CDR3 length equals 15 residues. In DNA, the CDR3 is TGTGCCAGCAAAGACCTAGGGGAAATCGACACTGAAGCTTTCTTT. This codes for CASKDLGEIDTEAFF.

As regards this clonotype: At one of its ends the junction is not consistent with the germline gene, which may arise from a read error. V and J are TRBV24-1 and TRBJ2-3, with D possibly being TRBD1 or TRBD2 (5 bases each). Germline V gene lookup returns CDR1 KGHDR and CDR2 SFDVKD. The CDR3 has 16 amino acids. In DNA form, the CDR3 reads TGTGCCGCCAGTGATCGGGACGGAATTAGCACAGATACGCAGTATTTT. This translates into CAASDRDGISTDTQYF.

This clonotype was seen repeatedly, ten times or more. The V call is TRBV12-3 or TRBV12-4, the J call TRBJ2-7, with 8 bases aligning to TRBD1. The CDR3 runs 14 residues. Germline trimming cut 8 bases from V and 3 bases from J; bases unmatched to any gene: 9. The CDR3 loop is CASSKPGQDYEQYF. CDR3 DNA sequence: TGTGCCAGCTCTAAGCCGGGACAGGACTACGAGCAGTACTTC.

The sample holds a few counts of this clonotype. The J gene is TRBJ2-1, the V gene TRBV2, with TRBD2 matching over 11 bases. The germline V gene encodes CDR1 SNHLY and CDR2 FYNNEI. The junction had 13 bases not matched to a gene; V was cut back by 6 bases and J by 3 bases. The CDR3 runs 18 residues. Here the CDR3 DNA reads TGTGCCAGCAGGCGTAAACCGGGACTAGCGGACAACTACAATGAGCAGTTCTTC. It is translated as CASRRKPGLADNYNEQFF.

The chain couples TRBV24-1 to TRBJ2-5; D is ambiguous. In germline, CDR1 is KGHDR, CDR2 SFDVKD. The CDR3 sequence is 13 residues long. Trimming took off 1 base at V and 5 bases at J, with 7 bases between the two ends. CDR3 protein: CATSDLLVETQYF. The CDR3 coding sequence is TGTGCCACCAGTGATTTATTGGTCGAGACCCAGTACTTC.

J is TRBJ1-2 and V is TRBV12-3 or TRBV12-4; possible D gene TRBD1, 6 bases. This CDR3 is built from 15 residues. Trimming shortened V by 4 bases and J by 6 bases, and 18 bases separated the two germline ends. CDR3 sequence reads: CASSSFLTGLDGYTF. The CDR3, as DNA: TGTGCCAGCAGTTCATTCCTAACAGGGTTGGATGGCTACACCTTC.

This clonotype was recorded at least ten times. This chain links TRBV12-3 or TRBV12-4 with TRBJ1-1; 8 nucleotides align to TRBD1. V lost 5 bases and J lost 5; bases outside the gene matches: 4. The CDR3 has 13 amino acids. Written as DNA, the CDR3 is TGTGCCAGCAGTCCAGGGGGCGCAACTGAAGCTTTCTTT. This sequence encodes CASSPGGATEAFF.

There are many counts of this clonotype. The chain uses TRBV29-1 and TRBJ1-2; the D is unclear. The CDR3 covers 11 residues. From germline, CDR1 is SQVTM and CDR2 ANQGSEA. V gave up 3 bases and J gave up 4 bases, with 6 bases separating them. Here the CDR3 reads CSVDSSYGYTF. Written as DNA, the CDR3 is TGCAGCGTTGATTCCAGCTATGGCTACACCTTC. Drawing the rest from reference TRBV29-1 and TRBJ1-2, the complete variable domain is SAVISQKPSRDICQRGTSLTIQCQVDSQVTMMFWYRQQPGQSLTLIATANQGSEATYESGFVIDKFPISRPNLTFSTLTVSNMSPEDSSIYLCSVDSSYGYTFGSGTRLTVV.

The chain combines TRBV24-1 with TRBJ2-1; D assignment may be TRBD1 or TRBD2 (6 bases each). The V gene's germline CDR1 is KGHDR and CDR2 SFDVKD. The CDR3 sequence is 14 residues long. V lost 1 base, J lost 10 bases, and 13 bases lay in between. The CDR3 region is CATSDLSGAGEQFF. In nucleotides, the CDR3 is TGTGCCACCAGTGATTTATCGGGGGCTGGAGAGCAGTTCTTC.

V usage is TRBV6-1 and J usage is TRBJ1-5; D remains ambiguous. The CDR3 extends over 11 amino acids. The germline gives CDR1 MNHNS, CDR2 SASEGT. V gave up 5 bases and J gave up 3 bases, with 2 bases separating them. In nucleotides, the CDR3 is TGTGCCAGCAGTTACAATCAGCCCCAGCATTTT. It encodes CASSYNQPQHF.

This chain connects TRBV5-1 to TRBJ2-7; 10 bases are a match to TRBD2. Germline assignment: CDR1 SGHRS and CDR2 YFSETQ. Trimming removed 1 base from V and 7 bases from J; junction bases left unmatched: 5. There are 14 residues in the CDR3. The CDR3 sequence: CASSLPSGSSEQYF. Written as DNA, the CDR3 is TGCGCCAGCAGCTTGCCTAGCGGGAGCTCGGAGCAGTACTTC.

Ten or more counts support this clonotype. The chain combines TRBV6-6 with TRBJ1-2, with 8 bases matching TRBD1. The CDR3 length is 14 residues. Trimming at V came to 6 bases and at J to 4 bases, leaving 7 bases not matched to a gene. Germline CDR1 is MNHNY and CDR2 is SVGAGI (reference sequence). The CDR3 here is CASRTTGVLYGYTF. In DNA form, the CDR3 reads TGTGCCAGCAGAACGACAGGGGTCCTCTATGGCTACACCTTC.

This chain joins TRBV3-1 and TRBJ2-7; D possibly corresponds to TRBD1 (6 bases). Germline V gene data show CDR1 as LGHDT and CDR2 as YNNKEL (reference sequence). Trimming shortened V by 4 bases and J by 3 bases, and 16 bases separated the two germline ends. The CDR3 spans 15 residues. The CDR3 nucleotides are TGTGCCAGCAGCCCCAGTCCGGTACAGGGCTACGAGCAGTACTTC. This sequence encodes CASSPSPVQGYEQYF.

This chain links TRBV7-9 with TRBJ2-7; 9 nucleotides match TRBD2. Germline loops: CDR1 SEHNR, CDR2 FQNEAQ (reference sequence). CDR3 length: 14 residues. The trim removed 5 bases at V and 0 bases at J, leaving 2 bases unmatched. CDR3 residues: CASSLSGSSYEQYV. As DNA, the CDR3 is TGTGCCAGCAGCCTTAGCGGGAGCTCCTACGAGCAGTACGTC.

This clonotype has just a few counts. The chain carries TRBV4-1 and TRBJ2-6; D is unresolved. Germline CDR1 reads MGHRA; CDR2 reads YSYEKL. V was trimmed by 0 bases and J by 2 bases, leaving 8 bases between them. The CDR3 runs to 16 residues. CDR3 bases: TGCGCCAGCAGCCAAGACCCCAGTCCTGGGGCCAACGTCCTGACTTTC. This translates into CASSQDPSPGANVLTF.

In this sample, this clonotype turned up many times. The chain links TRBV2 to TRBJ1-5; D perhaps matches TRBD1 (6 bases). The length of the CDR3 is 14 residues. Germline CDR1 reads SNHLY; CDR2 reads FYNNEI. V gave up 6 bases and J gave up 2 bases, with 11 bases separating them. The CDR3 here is CASRTGLGNQPQHF. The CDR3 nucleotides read TGTGCCAGCAGAACAGGGCTGGGCAATCAGCCCCAGCATTTT.

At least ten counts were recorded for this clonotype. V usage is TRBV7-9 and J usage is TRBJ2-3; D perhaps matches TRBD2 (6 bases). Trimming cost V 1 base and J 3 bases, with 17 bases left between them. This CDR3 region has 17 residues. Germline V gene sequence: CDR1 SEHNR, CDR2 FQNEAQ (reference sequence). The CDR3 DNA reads TGTGCCAGCAGCTTAGGGGGCGGGACCCCATCTACAGATACGCAGTATTTT. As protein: CASSLGGGTPSTDTQYF.

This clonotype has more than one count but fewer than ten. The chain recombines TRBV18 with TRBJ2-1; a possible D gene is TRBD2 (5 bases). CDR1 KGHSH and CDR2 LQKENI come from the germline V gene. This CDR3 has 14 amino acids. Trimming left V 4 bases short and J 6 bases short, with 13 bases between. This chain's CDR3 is CASSLREASNEQFF. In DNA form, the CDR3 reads TGTGCCAGCTCACTACGGGAAGCTAGCAATGAGCAGTTCTTC.

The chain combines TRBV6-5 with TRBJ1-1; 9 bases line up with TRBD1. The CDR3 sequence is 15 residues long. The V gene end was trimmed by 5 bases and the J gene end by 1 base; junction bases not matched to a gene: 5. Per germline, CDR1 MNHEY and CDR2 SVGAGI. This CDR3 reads CASSPDRGRNTEAFF. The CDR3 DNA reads TGTGCCAGCAGTCCGGACAGGGGTCGGAACACTGAAGCTTTCTTT.

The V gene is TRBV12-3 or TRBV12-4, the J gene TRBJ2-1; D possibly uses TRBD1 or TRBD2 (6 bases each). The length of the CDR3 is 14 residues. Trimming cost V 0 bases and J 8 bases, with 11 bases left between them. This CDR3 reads CASSLARGEDEQFF. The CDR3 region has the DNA TGTGCCAGCAGTTTAGCAAGGGGGGAGGATGAGCAGTTCTTC.